A selection of T cell receptor beta chains follows, all from one sample in a study of OX40 agonist ivuxolimab in advanced cancers. TCRdb keeps only in-frame clones here, not all; method: immunoSEQ multiplex PCR. The sample shows tens of thousands of clones, around 84% of them seen only once. The material sequenced was CD4+ or CD8+ T cells sorted from blood, taken in a trial of the OX40 agonist ivuxolimab. The source of these receptors is an adult with an advanced solid tumor such as melanoma, head and neck, liver or kidney cancer. Both conserved end residues are part of each CDR3. The D gene is left open where the match is weak. Not every row has a clone size; where given, it reads once, few, many or a size class.

abundance	j_gene	v_gene	d_gene	CDR3aa	CDR3nt
.	TRBJ1-1	TRBV19	TRBD1	CASHGQGAGVTEAFF	TGTGCCAGTCACGGACAGGGGGCTGGTGTCACTGAAGCTTTCTTT
.	TRBJ2-7	TRBV7-2	.	CASSFSAGPYEQYF	TGTGCCAGCAGCTTCAGCGCGGGACCCTACGAGCAGTACTTC
.	TRBJ1-5	TRBV30	TRBD1	CAWSKAEAGQGGPQHF	TGTGCCTGGAGTAAAGCTGAGGCGGGACAGGGAGGCCCCCAGCATTTT
.	TRBJ1-2	TRBV7-2	.	CASSLKAGGYGYTF	TGTGCCAGCAGCCTTAAGGCCGGGGGGTATGGCTACACCTTC
.	TRBJ2-2	TRBV6-5	TRBD2	CASSFWLAGGTGELFF	TGTGCCAGCAGTTTTTGGCTAGCGGGAGGGACCGGGGAGCTGTTTTTT
.	TRBJ1-3	TRBV20-1	.	CSGSSGNTIYF	TGCAGTGGAAGTTCTGGAAACACCATATATTTT
.	TRBJ1-2	TRBV5-1	.	CASTDQANYGYTF	TGCGCCAGCACTGATCAGGCTAACTATGGCTACACCTTC
.	TRBJ1-2	TRBV5-1	.	CASSLGQGEGYTF	TGCGCCAGCAGCTTGGGGCAGGGAGAAGGCTACACCTTC
.	TRBJ1-5	TRBV14	.	CASSQGLYQPQHF	TGTGCCAGCAGCCAAGGGTTGTACCAGCCCCAGCATTTT
.	TRBJ2-7	TRBV5-1	TRBD2	CASSLVPSGTYEQYF	TGCGCCAGCAGCTTGGTTCCTAGCGGCACCTACGAGCAGTACTTC
.	TRBJ1-5	TRBV7-2	.	CASSPEGWGINQPQHF	TGTGCCAGCAGCCCCGAAGGGTGGGGAATCAATCAGCCCCAGCATTTT
.	TRBJ1-3	TRBV30	.	CAWSVRYGNSGNTIYF	TGTGCCTGGAGTGTACGTTACGGAAACTCTGGAAACACCATATATTTT
.	TRBJ1-2	TRBV19	.	CASSETVIGVYGYTF	TGTGCCAGTAGTGAAACAGTGATTGGGGTCTATGGCTACACCTTC
.	TRBJ2-1	TRBV10-3	.	CAISQRDAGSNEQFF	TGTGCCATCAGTCAGAGAGACGCCGGGAGCAATGAGCAGTTCTTC
few	TRBJ1-5	TRBV6-5	.	CASSYSGQGGQPQHF	TGTGCCAGCAGTTACTCGGGGCAAGGGGGTCAGCCCCAGCATTTT
.	TRBJ1-2	TRBV2	.	CASSKAPGGSSAF	TGTGCCAGCAGTAAAGCACCCGGCGGGTCCTCCGCCTTC
.	TRBJ2-1	TRBV27	.	CASSRRVSNYSYNEQFF	TGTGCCAGCAGTCGGAGGGTATCAAATTACTCCTACAATGAGCAGTTCTTC
.	TRBJ1-1	TRBV27	.	CASTGTVQTEAFF	TGTGCCAGCACTGGTACAGTTCAAACTGAAGCTTTCTTT
.	TRBJ2-4	TRBV4-3	.	CASSRGQRNIQYF	TGCGCCAGCAGCCGAGGACAGAGAAACATTCAGTACTTC
.	TRBJ1-2	TRBV11-3	.	CASSRDNGYTF	TGTGCCAGCAGCCGAGATAACGGCTACACCTTC
.	TRBJ1-5	TRBV18	.	CASSHRQDNQPQHF	TGTGCCAGCTCACACCGACAAGACAATCAGCCCCAGCATTTT
few	TRBJ1-4	TRBV18	.	CATAATNEKLFF	TGTGCCACCGCCGCAACTAATGAAAAACTGTTTTTT